The 21 T cell receptor beta chains reported below all come from one sample, sequenced in a study of siplizumab effects on memory and regulatory T cells. Assay used: immunoSEQ multiplex PCR; TCRdb lists only in-frame clones, some missing. The sample gives about 120,000 clones, around 94% of which show up once; roughly 1.5% is in the top ten. The material sequenced was non-Treg CD4+ T cells sorted from blood. These TCRs come from a human donor in good health.

CDR3 loop: CASRRGRDTGELFF. Here the CDR3 DNA reads TGTGCCAGCAGAAGAGGGCGCGACACCGGGGAGCTGTTTTTT. The rearrangement links TRBV5-6 to TRBJ2-2; tentatively, D is TRBD2 (5 bases). Trimming shortened V by 5 bases and J by 3 bases, and 11 bases separated the two germline ends. The CDR3 spans 14 residues. Germline values: CDR1 SGHDT, CDR2 YYEEEE.

This chain links TRBV6-1 with TRBJ1-2; D remains ambiguous. This CDR3 has 14 amino acids. Deletions cut 1 base from V and 4 bases from J, with 10 bases between. CDR1 and CDR2 (germline): MNHNS, SASEGT. This chain's CDR3 is CASSEGRTSYGYTF. In DNA form, the CDR3 reads TGTGCCAGCAGTGAAGGCCGGACTAGCTATGGCTACACCTTC.

The V and J genes are TRBV11-2 and TRBJ2-2, with D uncertain. The V and J ends lost 3 bases and 2 bases respectively, with 7 bases between them. CDR3 size: 14 residues. CDR1 SGHAT and CDR2 FQNNGV come from the germline V gene. The CDR3 reads CASSFLLNTGELFF. The DNA for the CDR3 is TGTGCCAGCAGCTTTCTACTTAACACCGGGGAGCTGTTTTTT.

This clone was recorded a few times. This chain uses TRBV14 with TRBJ2-5; the match to TRBD2 covers 13 bases. Germline V gives CDR1 SGHDN, CDR2 FVKESK. The CDR3 covers 16 residues. Trimming removed 2 bases from V and 5 bases from J; junction bases left unmatched: 5. In DNA form, the CDR3 reads TGTGCCAGCAGCCAATGGACTAGCGGGAGCCAGGAGACCCAGTACTTC. This translates into CASSQWTSGSQETQYF.

This chain links TRBV30 with TRBJ1-2; D perhaps matches TRBD1 (5 bases). Trimming pared 4 bases from V and 4 bases from J, leaving 7 bases between. The CDR3 is 11 residues long. The germline V gene encodes CDR1 GTSNPN and CDR2 SVGIG (reference sequence). The chain's CDR3 is CAWTGGYGYTF. CDR3 bases: TGTGCCTGGACCGGGGGCTATGGCTACACCTTC.

The V call is TRBV10-3, the J call TRBJ1-2; D perhaps matches TRBD1 (6 bases). There are 14 residues in the CDR3. Germline lookup yields CDR1 ENHRY and CDR2 SYGVKD. Trimming cost V 6 bases and J 8 bases, with 19 bases left between them. The CDR3 protein is CAIRRTETPGGYTF. The CDR3 DNA reads as TGTGCCATCAGAAGGACAGAAACCCCAGGAGGCTACACCTTC.

The gene calls are TRBV25-1 and TRBJ2-3, with D perhaps given as TRBD1 or TRBD2 (5 bases each). The V and J ends lost 4 bases and 0 bases respectively, with 14 bases between them. In germline, CDR1 is MGHDK, CDR2 SYGVNS. This CDR3 contains 16 residues. The DNA of the CDR3 is TGTGCCAGCAGTGCCGGGACCGACTTAAGCACAGATACGCAGTATTTT. This translates into CASSAGTDLSTDTQYF.

In this sample, this clone turned up a few times. The genes are TRBV6-5 and TRBJ1-2; possible D gene TRBD1, 5 bases. The CDR3 has 14 residues. CDR1 and CDR2 from the germline V gene are MNHEY and SVGAGI. V lost 6 bases to trimming and J lost 3 bases, with 14 bases between them. Here the CDR3 reads CASSSGGVDYGYTF. The CDR3 region has the DNA TGTGCCAGCAGCTCAGGAGGGGTCGACTATGGCTACACCTTC.

Concerning this clone: One junction end disagrees with the germline gene, perhaps due to a read error. V is TRBV6-6 and J is TRBJ1-1; TRBD1 aligns across 8 bases. This CDR3 comprises 15 residues. Per the germline V gene, CDR1 is MNHNY and CDR2 is SVGAGI (reference sequence). This chain's CDR3 is CASSTTGGRNAEAFF. CDR3 bases: TGTGCCAGCAGTACCACAGGGGGTAGGAACGCTGAAGCTTTCTTT.

V is TRBV6-5 and J is TRBJ2-2; D is unclear. Per germline, CDR1 MNHEY and CDR2 SVGAGI. This CDR3 is built from 11 residues. With 5 bases removed from V and 6 bases from J, the gap between germline ends came to 4 bases. CDR3 bases: TGTGCCAGCAGTAGATCCGGGGAGCTGTTTTTT. Its protein is CASSRSGELFF.

The chain joins TRBV6-1 to TRBJ1-1; no reliable D call. Trimming took 6 bases from V and 6 from J, leaving 14 bases between them. Per the germline V gene, CDR1 is MNHNS and CDR2 is SASEGT. This CDR3 spans 13 amino acids. In DNA, the CDR3 is TGTGCCAGCAGCCGAAGTAGCTCCCCTGAAGCTTTCTTT. It translates to CASSRSSSPEAFF.

This chain connects TRBV11-2 to TRBJ1-2; D may be TRBD1 (6 bases). The germline CDR1 and CDR2 sequences are SGHAT and FQNNGV. V lost 5 bases and J lost 8, with 15 bases in between. CDR3 length: 13 residues. CDR3 sequence: CASSPGTGLGYTF. Written as DNA, the CDR3 is TGTGCCAGCAGCCCGGGCACAGGGCTCGGCTACACCTTC.

V is TRBV5-6 and J is TRBJ1-3, with D uncertain. CDR3 length: 12 residues. Looked up from germline, CDR1 is SGHDT and CDR2 is YYEEEE. V shed 1 base and J shed 7 bases, with 6 bases lying between them. The CDR3 here is CASSLSGNTIYF. Written as DNA, the CDR3 is TGTGCCAGCAGCTTGTCCGGCAACACCATATATTTT.

V and J are TRBV11-2 and TRBJ2-7; D is undetermined. CDR3 size: 14 residues. Germline V gene data show CDR1 as SGHAT and CDR2 as FQNNGV. Trimming cost V 2 bases and J 0 bases, with 8 bases left between them. CDR3 DNA sequence: TGTGCCAGCAGCTTACGAAGGAGCTCCTACGAGCAGTACTTC. Residues: CASSLRRSSYEQYF.

The chain joins TRBV4-1 to TRBJ2-7, with TRBD1 identical over 9 bases. V was pared by 1 base and J by 0 bases, with 7 bases of the junction left unmatched. Germline CDR1 is MGHRA and CDR2 is YSYEKL. This CDR3 contains 17 residues. The CDR3 DNA sequence: TGCGCCAGCAGCCAAGTGCGCCGGGACAGGGACTCCTACGAGCAGTACTTC. This gives the protein CASSQVRRDRDSYEQYF.

The V and J genes are TRBV19 and TRBJ2-1, with 9 bases lining up with TRBD1. Per the germline V gene, CDR1 is LNHDA and CDR2 is SQIVND (reference sequence). The CDR3 contains 15 residues. After removal of 4 bases from V and 5 bases from J, the junction contained 6 bases not matched to a gene. The CDR3 sequence is CASSTGQGRNNEQFF. The CDR3 DNA reads as TGTGCCAGTAGTACCGGACAGGGGAGGAACAATGAGCAGTTCTTC.

This chain connects TRBV19 to TRBJ2-3; 11 nucleotides line up with TRBD2. J was trimmed by 0 bases and V by 1 base; bases with no gene match: 12. Germline V gene sequence: CDR1 LNHDA, CDR2 SQIVND (reference sequence). The CDR3 is 20 amino acids. CDR3 sequence (DNA): TGTGCCAGTAGTATAGTGAACCTAGCGGGGGGCCGCACTAGCACAGATACGCAGTATTTT. Its translation is CASSIVNLAGGRTSTDTQYF.

This clone was counted a single time. This chain connects TRBV6-5 to TRBJ2-6; D gene uncertain. CDR3 size: 16 residues. The germline gives CDR1 MNHEY, CDR2 SVGAGI. V was cut by 0 bases and J by 3 bases, with 9 bases left in between. The CDR3 reads CASSYSISGGANVLTF. The CDR3 coding sequence is TGTGCCAGCAGTTACTCGATCTCAGGTGGGGCCAACGTCCTGACTTTC.

The chain uses TRBV2 and TRBJ1-1; TRBD1 matches 7 bases. CDR1 is SNHLY and CDR2 is FYNNEI in the germline V gene. The J segment lost 2 bases and the V segment lost 6 bases, leaving 9 bases of the junction unmatched. The CDR3 is made up of 15 amino acids. In nucleotides, the CDR3 is TGTGCCAGCAGCCTACAGGGGCCCTTAAACACTGAAGCTTTCTTT. Translation: CASSLQGPLNTEAFF.

The J gene is TRBJ2-5, the V gene TRBV7-2; the D gene is possibly TRBD1 (5 bases). This CDR3 comprises 14 residues. Germline-derived CDR1 and CDR2 are SGHTA and FQGNSA. V was trimmed by 2 bases and J by 1 base, leaving 8 bases between them. The CDR3 sequence: CASSLSRVQETQYF. In nucleotides, the CDR3 is TGTGCCAGCAGCTTATCCAGGGTCCAAGAGACCCAGTACTTC.

The rearrangement joins TRBV6-5 to TRBJ1-1; D perhaps matches TRBD1 (5 bases). CDR1 is MNHEY, CDR2 SVGAGI, per germline. The CDR3 runs 14 residues. Trimming removed 5 bases from V and 4 bases from J, with 14 bases in between. The CDR3 sequence is CASSRLGQGTEAFF. The DNA for the CDR3 is TGTGCCAGCAGTCGCCTAGGGCAGGGCACTGAAGCTTTCTTT.